A selection of T cell receptor beta chains follows, all from one sample in a study of cytomegalovirus exposure and HLA in healthy donors. The assay was immunoSEQ multiplex PCR, and TCRdb's table has in-frame clones only and misses some. The sample has about 120,000 clones, roughly 80% seen once. Material for sequencing was PBMCs. The receptors originated from a man between 60 and 70 years old in good health and CMV-seropositive. CDR3s include the opening cysteine and the closing phenylalanine or tryptophan. The D gene is left open where the match is weak. Only part of the rows carry a size: once, few, many, or a class if the clone is expanded.

>TRBJ2-3|TRBV5-1|TRBD1|NA
CASGQGSTDTQYF
TGCGCCAGCGGACAGGGAAGCACAGATACGCAGTATTTT
>TRBJ2-5|TRBV14|TRBD2|NA
CASSQQLAGTETQYF
TGTGCCAGCAGCCAACAACTAGCGGGAACAGAGACCCAGTACTTC
>TRBJ2-7|TRBV28|TRBD1|NA
CASSLEGRDSRYEQYF
TGTGCCAGCAGTTTAGAGGGTCGGGACAGCCGCTACGAGCAGTACTTC
>TRBJ1-1|TRBV5-1|NA|NA
CASSLDPGNTEAFF
TGCGCCAGCAGCTTGGACCCCGGGAACACTGAAGCTTTCTTT
>TRBJ1-1|TRBV13|TRBD1|NA
CASSLAGGSTEAFF
TGTGCCAGCAGCTTGGCAGGGGGTAGCACTGAAGCTTTCTTT
>TRBJ1-2|TRBV10-3|TRBD1|NA
CAIRARDRRELANYGYTF
TGTGCCATCAGGGCCCGGGACAGGAGAGAGTTAGCTAACTATGGCTACACCTTC
>TRBJ2-2|TRBV7-8|NA|NA
CASSLEGRAIGELFF
TGTGCCAGCAGCTTAGAGGGCAGGGCCATCGGGGAGCTGTTTTTT
>TRBJ1-1|TRBV5-4|NA|few
CASSLPQGSNTEAFF
TGTGCCAGCAGCTTGCCCCAGGGGTCGAACACTGAAGCTTTCTTT
>TRBJ2-5|TRBV5-1|TRBD1|NA
CASSWDREQETQYF
TGCGCCAGCAGCTGGGACAGGGAGCAAGAGACCCAGTACTTC
>TRBJ1-1|TRBV7-3|TRBD1|NA
CASSLTGGFRTEAFF
TGTGCCAGCAGCCTGACAGGGGGCTTTCGCACTGAAGCTTTCTTT
>TRBJ1-2|TRBV5-1|NA|NA
CASSEGQLPPGAYGYTF
TGCGCCAGCAGCGAAGGACAGCTTCCCCCTGGGGCCTATGGCTACACCTTC
>TRBJ1-1|TRBV18|NA|NA
CASSRGANTEAFF
TGTGCCAGCTCACGCGGGGCGAACACTGAAGCTTTCTTT
>TRBJ2-7|TRBV7-9|NA|NA
CASSLEFNEQYF
TGTGCCAGCAGCTTGGAGTTCAACGAGCAGTACTTC
>TRBJ1-1|TRBV2|NA|many
CASVPLNTEAFF
TGTGCCAGCGTCCCCTTGAACACTGAAGCTTTCTTT
>TRBJ1-1|TRBV9|NA|NA
CASSVVGGNTEAFF
TGTGCCAGCAGCGTAGTGGGGGGGAACACTGAAGCTTTCTTT
>TRBJ2-1|TRBV30|TRBD1|NA
CAYRGRAKDEQFF
TGTGCCTACAGGGGGCGCGCTAAAGATGAGCAGTTCTTC
>TRBJ2-7|TRBV5-1|TRBD2|once
CASSTGPQAGLSYEQYF
TGCGCCAGCAGTACCGGCCCTCAAGCGGGACTCTCCTACGAGCAGTACTTC
>TRBJ2-7|TRBV5-1|NA|NA
CASSLRQGPREQYF
TGCGCCAGCAGCTTGCGACAAGGTCCACGGGAGCAGTACTTC
>TRBJ1-1|TRBV2|TRBD1|few
CASSRPGQGVKTEAFF
TGTGCCAGCAGCCGACCGGGACAGGGGGTTAAGACTGAAGCTTTCTTT
>TRBJ1-5|TRBV28|NA|NA
CASSLRQGGQPQHF
TGTGCCAGCAGTTTAAGGCAGGGTGGTCAGCCCCAGCATTTT
>TRBJ1-3|TRBV11-1|TRBD1|few
CASSADRVGNTIYF
TGTGCCAGCAGCGCCGACAGGGTCGGAAACACCATATATTTT
>TRBJ2-3|TRBV9|TRBD1|NA
CASSADRGDTQYF
TGTGCCAGCAGCGCGGACAGGGGGGATACGCAGTATTTT
>TRBJ2-7|TRBV21-1|NA|NA
CASSKGVTGDYEQYF
TGTGCCAGCAGCAAAGGTGTGACAGGGGACTACGAGCAGTACTTC
>TRBJ2-2|TRBV9|NA|once
CASSVDEATGELFF
TGTGCCAGCAGCGTAGATGAGGCAACCGGGGAGCTGTTTTTT
>TRBJ2-7|TRBV10-1|TRBD2|NA
CASSESSLAALSEQYF
TGCGCCAGCAGTGAGTCCTCCCTAGCGGCCCTCAGCGAGCAGTACTTC
>TRBJ1-1|TRBV5-1|NA|NA
CASSLNEGDTEAFF
TGCGCCAGCAGCTTGAATGAGGGGGACACTGAAGCTTTCTTT
>TRBJ1-1|TRBV6-4|TRBD1|NA
CASSAQGVTEAFF
TGTGCCAGCAGTGCCCAGGGGGTCACTGAAGCTTTCTTT
>TRBJ1-2|TRBV4-1|NA|NA
CASSQTEGGYGYTF
TGCGCCAGCAGCCAAACGGAAGGGGGCTATGGCTACACCTTC
>TRBJ1-5|TRBV4-2|NA|NA
CASSQDPGQGSNQPQHF
TGTGCCAGCAGCCAAGATCCAGGACAAGGGTCCAATCAGCCCCAGCATTTT
>TRBJ2-1|TRBV7-8|TRBD2|NA
CASSLLAGVTYEQFF
TGTGCCAGCAGCTTACTAGCGGGGGTCACCTATGAGCAGTTCTTC
>TRBJ1-5|TRBV12-5|NA|NA
CASGPAAGLGYSNQPQHF
TGTGCTAGTGGTCCCGCCGCTGGGCTGGGCTATAGCAATCAGCCCCAGCATTTT
>TRBJ1-2|TRBV5-1|TRBD1|NA
CASSLEGGGGGYTF
TGCGCCAGCAGCTTGGAAGGGGGCGGAGGTGGCTACACCTTC
>TRBJ2-7|TRBV19|NA|once
CASSIGQAYEQYF
TGTGCCAGTAGTATAGGACAGGCCTACGAGCAGTACTTC
>TRBJ2-3|TRBV5-1|TRBD2|NA
CASSYRLAGGADTQYF
TGCGCCAGCAGCTACAGACTAGCGGGAGGGGCTGATACGCAGTATTTT
>TRBJ2-5|TRBV29-1|NA|NA
CSVDITAGETQYF
TGCAGCGTTGATATCACCGCCGGAGAGACCCAGTACTTC
>TRBJ1-1|TRBV30|NA|once
CAWSVRVNTEAFF
TGTGCCTGGAGTGTACGGGTAAACACTGAAGCTTTCTTT
>TRBJ1-1|TRBV5-6|TRBD1|few
CASSFRTGWYTEAFF
TGTGCCAGCAGCTTCCGGACAGGGTGGTACACTGAAGCTTTCTTT
>TRBJ1-1|TRBV30|TRBD1|NA
CAADRQGVTEAFF
TGTGCCGCGGACCGGCAGGGGGTGACTGAAGCTTTCTTT
>TRBJ2-1|TRBV2|NA|NA
CASITDRSNEQFF
TGTGCCAGCATTACCGACAGGTCCAATGAGCAGTTCTTC
>TRBJ2-7|TRBV2|TRBD2|NA
CASRGTSGGGFMIHEQYF
TGTGCCAGCAGAGGGACTAGCGGAGGGGGTTTTATGATCCACGAGCAGTACTTC
>TRBJ2-3|TRBV5-1|NA|few
CASSTGSTDTQYF
TGCGCCAGCAGCACAGGGAGCACAGATACGCAGTATTTT
>TRBJ2-1|TRBV6-4|NA|NA
CASSKTSSYNEQFF
TGTGCCAGCAGTAAAACTAGCTCCTACAATGAGCAGTTCTTC
>TRBJ1-3|TRBV6-6|NA|NA
CASSSRGGRGGNTIYF
TGTGCCAGCAGCTCTAGGGGGGGTAGAGGGGGAAACACCATATATTTT
>TRBJ2-2|TRBV30|TRBD2|once
CASGSGVTGELFF
TGTGCTAGCGGGAGCGGGGTAACCGGGGAGCTGTTTTTT
>TRBJ1-1|TRBV5-4|TRBD1|NA
CASSPSPGQGGVNTEAFF
TGTGCCAGCAGCCCGTCGCCGGGACAGGGGGGAGTGAACACTGAAGCTTTCTTT
>TRBJ2-3|TRBV19|TRBD2|NA
CASRTTGTSGRAVDTQYF
TGTGCCAGTAGGACGACCGGGACTAGCGGGAGGGCCGTAGATACGCAGTATTTT
>TRBJ2-1|TRBV11-2|NA|NA
CASRPPRGKSYNEQFF
TGTGCCAGCAGGCCCCCCCGGGGTAAATCCTACAATGAGCAGTTCTTC
>TRBJ2-7|TRBV5-8|TRBD1|few
CASSWDRGGSYEQYF
TGTGCCAGCAGCTGGGACAGGGGAGGCTCCTACGAGCAGTACTTC
>TRBJ2-7|TRBV7-8|NA|NA
CASSQNSYEQYF
TGTGCCAGCAGCCAAAACTCCTACGAGCAGTACTTC
>TRBJ1-2|TRBV5-5|NA|NA
CASSLVSGGEVGYTF
TGTGCCAGCAGCTTAGTGTCAGGAGGAGAGGTTGGCTACACCTTC
>TRBJ1-5|TRBV20-1|NA|NA
CSARPNQPQHF
TGCAGTGCTAGACCGAATCAGCCCCAGCATTTT
>TRBJ2-5|TRBV18|NA|NA
CASSPGARETQYF
TGTGCCAGCTCACCTGGGGCGAGAGAGACCCAGTACTTC
>TRBJ2-3|TRBV5-1|TRBD2|few
CASSPGLAGGTDTQYF
TGCGCCAGCAGCCCGGGACTAGCGGGAGGCACAGATACGCAGTATTTT